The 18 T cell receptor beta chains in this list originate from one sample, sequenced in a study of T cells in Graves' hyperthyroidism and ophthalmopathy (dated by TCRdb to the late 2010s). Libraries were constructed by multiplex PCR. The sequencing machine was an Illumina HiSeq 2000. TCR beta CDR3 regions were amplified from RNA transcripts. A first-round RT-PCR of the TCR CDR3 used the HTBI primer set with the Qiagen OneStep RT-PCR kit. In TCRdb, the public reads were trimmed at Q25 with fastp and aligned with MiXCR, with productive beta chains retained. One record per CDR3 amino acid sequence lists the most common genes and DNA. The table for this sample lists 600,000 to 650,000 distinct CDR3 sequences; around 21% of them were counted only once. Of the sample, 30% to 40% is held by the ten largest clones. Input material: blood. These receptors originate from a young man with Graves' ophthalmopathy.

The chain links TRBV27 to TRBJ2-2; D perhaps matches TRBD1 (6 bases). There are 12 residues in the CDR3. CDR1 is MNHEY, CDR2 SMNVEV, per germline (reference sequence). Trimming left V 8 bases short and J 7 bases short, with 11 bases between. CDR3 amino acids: CASAGVIGELFF. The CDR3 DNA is TGTGCCAGCGCAGGGGTAATCGGGGAGCTGTTTTTT.

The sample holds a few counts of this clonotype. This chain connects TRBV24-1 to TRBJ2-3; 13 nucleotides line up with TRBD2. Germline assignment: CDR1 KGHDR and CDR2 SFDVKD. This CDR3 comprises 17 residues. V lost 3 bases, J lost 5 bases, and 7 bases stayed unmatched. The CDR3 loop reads CATSDITLAGGQDTQYF. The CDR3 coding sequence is TGTGCCACCAGTGATATCACACTAGCGGGAGGGCAAGATACGCAGTATTTT.

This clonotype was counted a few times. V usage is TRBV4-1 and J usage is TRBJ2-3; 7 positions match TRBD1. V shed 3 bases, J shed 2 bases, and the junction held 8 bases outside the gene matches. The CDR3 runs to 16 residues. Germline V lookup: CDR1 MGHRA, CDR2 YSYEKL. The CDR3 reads CASSQHQGVLTDTQYF. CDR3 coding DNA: TGCGCCAGCAGCCAGCATCAGGGGGTACTCACAGATACGCAGTATTTT.

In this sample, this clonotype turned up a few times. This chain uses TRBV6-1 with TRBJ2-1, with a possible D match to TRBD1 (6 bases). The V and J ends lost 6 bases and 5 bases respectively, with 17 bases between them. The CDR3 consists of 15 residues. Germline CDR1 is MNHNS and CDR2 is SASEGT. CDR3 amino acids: CASRPAGTFHNEQFF. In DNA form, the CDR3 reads TGTGCCAGCAGACCGGCCGGGACATTTCACAATGAGCAGTTCTTC.

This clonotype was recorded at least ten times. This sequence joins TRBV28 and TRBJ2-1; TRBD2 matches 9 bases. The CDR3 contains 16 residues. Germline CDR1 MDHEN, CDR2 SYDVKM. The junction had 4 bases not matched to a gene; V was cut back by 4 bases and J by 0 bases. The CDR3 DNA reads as TGTGCCAGCAGTTCTAGCGGGGCGAGCTCCTACAATGAGCAGTTCTTC. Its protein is CASSSSGASSYNEQFF.

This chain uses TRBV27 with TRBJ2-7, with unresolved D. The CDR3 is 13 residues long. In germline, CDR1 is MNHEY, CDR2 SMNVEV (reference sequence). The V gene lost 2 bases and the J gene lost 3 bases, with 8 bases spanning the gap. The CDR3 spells CASSLNSFYEQYF. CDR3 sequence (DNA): TGTGCCAGCAGTTTAAATAGCTTCTACGAGCAGTACTTC.

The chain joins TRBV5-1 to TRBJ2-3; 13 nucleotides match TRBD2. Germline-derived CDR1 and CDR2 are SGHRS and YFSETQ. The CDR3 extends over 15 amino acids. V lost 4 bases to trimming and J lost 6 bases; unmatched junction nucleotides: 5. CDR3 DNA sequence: TGCGCCAGCAGCCCGGGACTAGCGGGAATGGATACGCAGTATTTT. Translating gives CASSPGLAGMDTQYF.

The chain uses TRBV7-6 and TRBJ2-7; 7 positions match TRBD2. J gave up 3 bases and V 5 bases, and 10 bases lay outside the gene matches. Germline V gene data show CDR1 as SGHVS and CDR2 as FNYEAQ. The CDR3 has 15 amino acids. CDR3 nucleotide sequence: TGTGCCAGCAGCCCCTCTCGCGGGAGTCTCTACGAGCAGTACTTC. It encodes CASSPSRGSLYEQYF.

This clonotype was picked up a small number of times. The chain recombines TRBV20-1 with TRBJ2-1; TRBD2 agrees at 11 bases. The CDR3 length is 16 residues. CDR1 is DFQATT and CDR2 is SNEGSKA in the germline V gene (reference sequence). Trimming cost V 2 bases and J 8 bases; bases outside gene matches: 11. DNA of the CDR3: TGCAGTGCTAGACCCCTAGCGGGAGGAAAGTCGGATGAGCAGTTCTTC. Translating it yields CSARPLAGGKSDEQFF.

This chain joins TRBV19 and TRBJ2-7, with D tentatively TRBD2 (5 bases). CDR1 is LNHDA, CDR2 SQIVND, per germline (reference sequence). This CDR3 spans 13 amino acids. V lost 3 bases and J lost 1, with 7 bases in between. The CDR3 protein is CASSIGDSYEQYF. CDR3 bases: TGTGCCAGTAGTATCGGGGATTCCTACGAGCAGTACTTC.

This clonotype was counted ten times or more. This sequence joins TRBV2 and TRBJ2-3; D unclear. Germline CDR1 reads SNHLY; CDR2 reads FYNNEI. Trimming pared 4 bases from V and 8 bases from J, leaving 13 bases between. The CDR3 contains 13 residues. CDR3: CASSVESSATQYF. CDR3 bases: TGTGCCAGCAGTGTTGAATCATCTGCTACGCAGTATTTT.

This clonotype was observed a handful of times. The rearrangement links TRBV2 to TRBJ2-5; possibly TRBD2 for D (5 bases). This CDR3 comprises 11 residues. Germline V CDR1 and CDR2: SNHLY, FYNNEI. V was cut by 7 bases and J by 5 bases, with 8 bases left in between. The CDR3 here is CASKREETQYF. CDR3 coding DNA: TGTGCCAGCAAGAGGGAGGAGACCCAGTACTTC.

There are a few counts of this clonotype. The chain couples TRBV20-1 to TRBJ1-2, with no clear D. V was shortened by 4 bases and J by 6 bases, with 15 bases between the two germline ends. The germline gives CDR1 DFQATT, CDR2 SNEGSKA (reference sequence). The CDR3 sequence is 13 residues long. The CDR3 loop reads CSATERGRNGYTF. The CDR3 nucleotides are TGCAGTGCTACTGAACGGGGTAGGAATGGCTACACCTTC.

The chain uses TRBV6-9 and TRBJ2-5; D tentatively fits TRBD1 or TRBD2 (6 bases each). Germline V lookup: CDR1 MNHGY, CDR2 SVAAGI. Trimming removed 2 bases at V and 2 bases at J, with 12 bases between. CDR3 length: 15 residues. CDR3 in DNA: TGTGCCAGCAGTTATCCGGGGGCGGCACAAGAGACCCAGTACTTC. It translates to CASSYPGAAQETQYF.

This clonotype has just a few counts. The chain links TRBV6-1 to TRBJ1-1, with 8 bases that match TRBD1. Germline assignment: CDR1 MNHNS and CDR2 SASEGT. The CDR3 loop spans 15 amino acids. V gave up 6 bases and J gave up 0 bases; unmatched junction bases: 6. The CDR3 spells CASRSGDRLNTEAFF. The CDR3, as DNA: TGTGCCAGCAGGTCTGGGGACAGGTTGAACACTGAAGCTTTCTTT.

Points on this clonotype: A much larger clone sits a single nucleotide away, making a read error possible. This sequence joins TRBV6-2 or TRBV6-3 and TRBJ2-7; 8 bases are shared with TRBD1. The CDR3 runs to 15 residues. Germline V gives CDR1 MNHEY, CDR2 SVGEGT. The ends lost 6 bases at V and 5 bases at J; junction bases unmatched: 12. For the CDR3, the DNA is TGTGCCAGCAGAAACAATTGGACAGGGTCCCACGAGCAGTACTTC. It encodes CASRNNWTGSHEQYF.

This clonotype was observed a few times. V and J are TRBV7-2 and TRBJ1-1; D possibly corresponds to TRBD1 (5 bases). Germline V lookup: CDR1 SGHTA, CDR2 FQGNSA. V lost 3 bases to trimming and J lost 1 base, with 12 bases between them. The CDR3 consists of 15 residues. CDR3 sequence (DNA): TGTGCCAGCAGCTTCCCTGGGACGGCGAACACTGAAGCTTTCTTT. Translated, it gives CASSFPGTANTEAFF.

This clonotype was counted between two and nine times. The CDR3 loop reads CASSPRGTATDTQYF. CDR3 nucleotides: TGTGCCAGCAGCCCGCGCGGGACTGCCACAGATACGCAGTATTTT. The gene calls are TRBV7-3 and TRBJ2-3; D might be TRBD2 (6 bases). This CDR3 is 15 amino acids long. V was trimmed by 5 bases and J by 2 bases, leaving 14 bases between them. Germline lookup yields CDR1 SGHTA and CDR2 FQGTGA.